These 2 T cell receptor beta chains were all obtained from the same sample, sequenced in a study of radiotherapy plus CTLA-4 blockade in lung cancer. TCRdb's copy holds only in-frame clones and misses some; the assay was immunoSEQ multiplex PCR. The data show 90,000 to 95,000 clones, with approximately 83% seen just once and over 0.75% held by the top ten. The sample consisted of peripheral blood, taken from a patient treated with radiotherapy plus ipilimumab. The receptors derive from a human donor with non-small cell lung cancer who had stable disease on radiotherapy plus ipilimumab.

This clone was recorded a few times. The rearrangement joins TRBV30 to TRBJ1-4, with 9 bases aligning to TRBD1. The V segment lost 5 bases and the J segment 8 bases; nucleotides outside the gene matches: 9. The CDR3 sequence is 14 residues long. Germline-derived CDR1 and CDR2 are GTSNPN and SVGIG (reference sequence). The CDR3 DNA reads TGTGCCTGGGCCGTACAGGGGGCGGGAGAAAAACTGTTTTTT. Its translation is CAWAVQGAGEKLFF.

This clone showed up just once. The chain employs TRBV6-1 and TRBJ2-1; D is unresolved. This CDR3 region has 14 residues. The germline V gene encodes CDR1 MNHNS and CDR2 SASEGT. V was shortened by 6 bases and J by 5 bases, with 14 bases between the two germline ends. CDR3 protein: CASSPLRTHNEQFF. Here the CDR3 DNA reads TGTGCCAGCAGCCCCCTTAGGACCCACAATGAGCAGTTCTTC.